The clone carrying this TCR beta chain was seen a single time. V was cut by 7 bases and J by 6 bases, with 19 bases left in between. CDR3 length: 15 residues. The V gene's germline CDR1 is MNHNY and CDR2 SVGAGI (reference sequence). Assay: immunoSEQ multiplex PCR; the TCRdb copy retains only in-frame clones and omits some. Of 70,000 to 100,000 clones listed, 90% to 95% were seen once; the top ten hold 2% to 2.5%. The data originate from a study of T cell changes during pregnancy in multiple sclerosis. The chain links TRBV6-6 to TRBJ1-5; D possibly corresponds to TRBD1 (6 bases). The TCR sequence derives from a female donor with multiple sclerosis, enrolled in a pregnancy study. The specimen was peripheral blood, collected in the third trimester of pregnancy. The chain's CDR3 is CASTPRGGAIQPQHF. The CDR3 bases are TGTGCCAGCACCCCAAGGGGGGGGGCTATTCAGCCCCAGCATTTT.